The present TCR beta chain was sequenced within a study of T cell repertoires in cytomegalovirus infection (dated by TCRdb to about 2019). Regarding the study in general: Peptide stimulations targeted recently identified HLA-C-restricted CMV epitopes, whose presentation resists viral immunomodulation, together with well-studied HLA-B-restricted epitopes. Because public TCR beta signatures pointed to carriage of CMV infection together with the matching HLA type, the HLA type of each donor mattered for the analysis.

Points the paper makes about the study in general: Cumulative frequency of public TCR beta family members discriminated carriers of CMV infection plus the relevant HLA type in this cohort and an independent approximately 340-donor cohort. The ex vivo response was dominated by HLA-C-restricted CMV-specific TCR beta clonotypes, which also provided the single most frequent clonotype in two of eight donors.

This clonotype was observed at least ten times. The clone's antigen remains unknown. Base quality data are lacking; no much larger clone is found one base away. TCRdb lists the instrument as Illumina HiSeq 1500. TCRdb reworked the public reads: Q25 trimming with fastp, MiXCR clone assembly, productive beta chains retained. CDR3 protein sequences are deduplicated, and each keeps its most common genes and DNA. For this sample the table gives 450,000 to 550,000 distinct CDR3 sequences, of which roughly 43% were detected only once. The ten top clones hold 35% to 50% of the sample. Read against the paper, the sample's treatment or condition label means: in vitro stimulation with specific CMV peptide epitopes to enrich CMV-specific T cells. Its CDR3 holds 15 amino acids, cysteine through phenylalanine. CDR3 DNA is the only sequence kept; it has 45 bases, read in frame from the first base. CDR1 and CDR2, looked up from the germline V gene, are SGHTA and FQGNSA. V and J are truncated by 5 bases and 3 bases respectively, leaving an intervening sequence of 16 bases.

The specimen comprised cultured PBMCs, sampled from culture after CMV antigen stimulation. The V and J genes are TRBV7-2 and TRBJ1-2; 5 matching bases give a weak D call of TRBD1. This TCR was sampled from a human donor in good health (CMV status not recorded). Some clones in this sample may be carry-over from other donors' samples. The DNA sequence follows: TGTGCCAGCAGCCCGCGCCCGGGGGTAGACTATGGCTACACCTTC. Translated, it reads CASSPRPGVDYGYTF.